This T cell receptor (beta chain) was retrieved from a study of control samples from healthy donors and cancer patients. The protocol was immunoSEQ multiplex PCR, while the TCRdb copy is restricted to in-frame clones and leaves out a portion. The data contain 90,000 to 150,000 clones, about 87% of them singletons. This CDR3 is built from 18 residues. CDR1 and CDR2 from the germline V gene are SNHLY and FYNNEI. V was pared by 2 bases and J by 2 bases, with 21 bases between. The chain carries TRBV2 and TRBJ1-1; D perhaps matches TRBD1 (5 bases). The sequence derives from a man younger than 45 in good health. The source material was blood. The CDR3 DNA reads TGTGCCAGCAGTGAATTAGCAGGCCCGGGACTATCTAACACTGAAGCTTTCTTT. Its protein product is CASSELAGPGLSNTEAFF. Combining the CDR3 with reference TRBV2 and TRBJ1-1 gives the whole variable domain EPEVTQTPSHQVTQMGQEVILRCVPISNHLYFYWYRQILGQKVEFLVSFYNNEISEKSEIFDDQFSVERPDGSNFTLKIRSTKLEDSAMYFCASSELAGPGLSNTEAFFGQGTRLTVV.